This TCR beta chain was profiled in a study of blood T cells in healthy people across ages (dated by TCRdb to 2014 to 2015). The study in broad terms: In model experiments, roughly one uniquely barcoded TCR beta cDNA molecule per two T cells was captured by template switching. Using deep sequencing normalized with unique cDNA molecular identifiers, the study measured how TCR beta repertoire diversity changes with age. The study analyzed two additional independent replicas of 1 million unique cDNA reads from the same blood draw for two donors, one aged 18 to 30 and one aged 80 or older. The donors were divided into four age groups: young (average approximately 15 years), middle-aged (approximately 42), aged (about 56) and long-lived (roughly 86). To avoid experimental bias, donors of different ages were spread randomly across the sequencing lanes.

The donors were about 40 Caucasian individuals from Russia, aged roughly 6 to 90 years, who were systemically healthy. Each donor gave about 9.7 milliliters of peripheral blood, drawn into EDTA-treated Vacutainer tubes. Ficoll-Paque density-gradient centrifugation was used to isolate PBMCs, with at least 7 million per sample. Trizol reagent was used to extract total RNA from the PBMCs, yielding at least 6 micrograms per sample. The percentages of naive CD45RAhigh/CD27high T cells were determined by flow cytometry on a PBMC aliquot from every donor. What the work shows at the level of the full study, not this receptor alone: Estimates of total diversity based on one million sequenced T cells were regarded as lower bounds and as underestimates. As age increased, observed TCR beta diversity per million T cells dropped in a roughly linear way, and a significant reduction was already evident by age roughly 36. The percentage of naive T cells measured by flow cytometry correlated strongly with observed TCR beta diversity. The long-lived group showed more naive CD4+ T cells, fewer expanded clones and increased TCR diversity than the aged group, suggesting age selection. The CMV infection status of donors was not known, potentially confounding age-related changes in expanded clonotypes. Conclusive comparison of naive and antigen-experienced compartments was prevented by the profiling of bulk unsorted PBMCs.

On this clonotype: This clone's antigen is unknown. Within one base of it there is no much larger clone, and no base qualities were kept.

Preparation of the library involved 5' RACE. The sequencing machine was an Illumina HiSeq 2500. The second PCR ran for about 6 to 11 cycles and used a J-beta primer mix along with a sample-barcoded 5' primer. A unique molecular identifier was introduced onto each TCR beta cDNA molecule by a template-switch 5' adaptor carrying 12 random nucleotides. Each sample yielded at least 2.5 million CDR3-containing paired-end reads. First-strand cDNA synthesis was performed from all RNA using the Mint cDNA synthesis kit, with priming by a TRBC-specific oligonucleotide. All cDNA was treated with uracil-DNA glycosylase and then went through a first 18-cycle PCR with the universal primers M1SS and BC2_uni_R. In the paper's pipeline: For normalization, 1 million high-quality reads, each with a distinct molecular identifier, were randomly selected from each sample. Instead of being binned into consensus sequences, reads that shared molecular identifiers were thrown out. MiTCR, with a Q25 quality threshold and the strictest error-elimination algorithm, was used for CDR3 identification, clonotype clustering and error correction. A nonparametric unseen species model using Euler transformation provided a lower-bound estimate of total TCR beta diversity. TCRdb cleaned the public reads at Q25 with fastp, built clones with MiXCR and kept in-frame beta chains. Each entry merges the rows of one CDR3 protein and shows their most common DNA and genes. For this entry, the V and J calls and clone size follow TCRdb and not the study's own pipeline. The sample records 1.5 million to 2 million distinct CDR3 sequences, about 35% of which are singletons. The top ten clones comprise 11% of the sample.

The origin of this receptor is a woman younger than 45 in good health. Sequenced material: blood.

The CDR3 protein sequence reads: CASSLGFANEKLFF. The bases read TGTGCCAGCAGTTTAGGATTTGCTAATGAAAAACTGTTTTTT. The chain uses TRBV12-3 or TRBV12-4 and TRBJ1-4, with no confidently assigned D gene. The CDR3, cysteine through phenylalanine, is 14 amino acids long. Only CDR3 DNA is held: 42 bases, read in frame from base 1. V loses 1 base, J loses 3 bases, and the germline ends lie 6 bases apart.